This T cell receptor beta chain comes out of a study of blood T cell repertoires in COVID-19. As for the study in general: Specimens from acute and convalescent COVID-19 originated in the United States, Italy and Spain. Nucleic acid was either cDNA or gDNA, and it came from T cells, B-cell-depleted T cells, or PBMCs.

In the authors' methods: From reference gene primer amplification, estimates of nucleated cell counts were derived. The repertoire was sequenced with immunoSEQ multiplex PCR; TCRdb's copy has only in-frame clones and lacks some. V and J calls and clone size follow that table, whereas D and trimming were derived from the DNA. Of nearly 110,000 clones listed, 80% were seen once; the top ten hold 4.3%. Germline lookup yields CDR1 WSHSY and CDR2 SAAADI. The CDR3 has 13 amino acids. Between the trimmed V and J ends, which lost 6 bases and 4 bases, there was a span of 12 bases. The material sequenced was peripheral blood. This chain connects TRBV10-2 to TRBJ2-5; D possibly corresponds to TRBD1 (5 bases). This receptor was obtained from a man aged 65 to 85 with acute or convalescent COVID-19. The CDR3 DNA follows: TGCGCCAGCAGACCCTCCCAGGGAGAGACCCAGTACTTC. Residues: CASRPSQGETQYF.